These T cell receptor beta chains were read from a single sample in a study of blood T cell repertoires in COVID-19. Here immunoSEQ multiplex PCR was the method, and the copy in TCRdb shows in-frame clones only, minus some. The sample records about 37,000 clones, 89% being singletons. Sequenced sample: peripheral blood. The receptors were sampled from a human donor in a cohort sampled during active COVID-19. The conserved cysteine and the conserved F or W are not part of the CDR3 here. The order of the fields is V gene, D gene, clone size, CDR3 protein. A D gene is named only where the DNA matches it firmly. Size is stated for part of the rows, as once, few or many counts, or as a class when the clone is expanded.

>TRBV6-5|TRBD1|NA
ASGRGLNTEAF
>TRBV5-4|NA|few
ASSLGQLEYEQY
>TRBV7-2|NA|NA
ASSLGQYTGELF
>TRBV13|TRBD2|NA
ASSFLAGGYEQY
>TRBV4-1|TRBD1|NA
ASSQEGGQGRTGGYT
>TRBV7-9|NA|NA
ASSQGQFMSGYT
>TRBV28|TRBD1|NA
ASSLERGTGSSSGANVLT
>TRBV7-9|TRBD1|NA
ASSPAGTGGRAEQF
>TRBV6-5|NA|NA
ASSPGVGYT
>TRBV18|NA|NA
ASSPPPGNYGYT
>TRBV4-1|NA|NA
ASSQGTNTDTQY
>TRBV3-1/TRBV3-2|NA|few
ASSQDRDTSYGYT
>TRBV7-8|NA|NA
ASSLTPTGMLGYT
>TRBV7-2|TRBD1|NA
ASSPGTAIYEQY
>TRBV3-1/TRBV3-2|TRBD2|NA
ASSPPGGLAGAYEQY
>TRBV6-5|NA|NA
ASSYSGGPRETQY
>TRBV18|NA|NA
ASSRPEGGPDTQY
>TRBV7-2|TRBD1|NA
ASSPRGQRNTEAF
>TRBV28|TRBD1|NA
ASTALGQGLLVQY
>TRBV12-3/TRBV12-4|TRBD2|NA
ASSREEVETQY
>TRBV2|NA|once
ASSRINRGDGYT
>TRBV5-6|NA|NA
ASSLGGGMNTEAF
>TRBV6-2/TRBV6-3|TRBD1|NA
ASSYPKGQGGNEQF
>TRBV10-3|TRBD2|NA
AIRGGLAGGPHYEQY
>TRBV6-6|NA|NA
ASSTPGMQETQY
>TRBV11-2|NA|NA
ASSLDTGLTYNSPLH
>TRBV9|NA|NA
ASSVVGGSAGGYT
>TRBV19|NA|NA
ASSIDAGWGTEAF
>TRBV7-9|NA|NA
ASSSQGLDTQY